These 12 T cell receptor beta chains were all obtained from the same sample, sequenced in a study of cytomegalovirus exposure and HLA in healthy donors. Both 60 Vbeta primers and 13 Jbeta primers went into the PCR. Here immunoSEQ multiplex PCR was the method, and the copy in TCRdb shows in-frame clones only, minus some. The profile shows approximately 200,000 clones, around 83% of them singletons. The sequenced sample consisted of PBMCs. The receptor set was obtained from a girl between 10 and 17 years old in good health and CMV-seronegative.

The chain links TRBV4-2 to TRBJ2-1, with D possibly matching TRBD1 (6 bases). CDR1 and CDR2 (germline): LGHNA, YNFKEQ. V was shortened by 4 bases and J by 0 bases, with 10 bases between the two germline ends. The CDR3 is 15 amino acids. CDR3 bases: TGTGCCAGCAGCCCCGGACAGAGCTCCTACAATGAGCAGTTCTTC. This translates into CASSPGQSSYNEQFF.

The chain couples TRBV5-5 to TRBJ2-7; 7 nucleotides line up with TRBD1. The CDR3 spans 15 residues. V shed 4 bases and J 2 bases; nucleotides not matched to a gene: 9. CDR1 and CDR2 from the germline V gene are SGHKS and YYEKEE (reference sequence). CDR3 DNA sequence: TGTGCCAGCAGCCATACGACAGGGCGGACCTACGAGCAGTACTTC. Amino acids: CASSHTTGRTYEQYF.

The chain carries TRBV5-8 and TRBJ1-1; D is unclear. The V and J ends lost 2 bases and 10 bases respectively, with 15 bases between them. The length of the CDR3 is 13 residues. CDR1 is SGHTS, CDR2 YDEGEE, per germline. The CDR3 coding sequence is TGTGCCAGCAGCTTAGTTGGAGTTTCACTAGCTTTCTTT. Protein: CASSLVGVSLAFF. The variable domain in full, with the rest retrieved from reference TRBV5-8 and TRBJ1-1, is EAGVTQSPTHLIKTRGQQATLRCSPISGHTSVYWYQQALGLGLQFLLWYDEGEERNRGNFPPRFSGRQFPNYSSELNVNALELEDSALYLCASSLVGVSLAFFGQGTRLTVV.

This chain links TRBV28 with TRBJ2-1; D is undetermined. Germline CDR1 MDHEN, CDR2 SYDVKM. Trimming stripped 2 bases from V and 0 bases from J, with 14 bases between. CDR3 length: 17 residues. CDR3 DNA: TGTGCCAGCAGTTTACCTTCTAGAGGAGCCTCCTACAATGAGCAGTTCTTC. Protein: CASSLPSRGASYNEQFF.

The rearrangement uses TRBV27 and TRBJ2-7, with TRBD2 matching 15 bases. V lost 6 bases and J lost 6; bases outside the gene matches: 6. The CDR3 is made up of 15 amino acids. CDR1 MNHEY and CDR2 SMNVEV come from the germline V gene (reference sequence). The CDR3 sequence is CASSLRTSGRAEQYF. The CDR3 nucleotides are TGTGCCAGCAGCCTTCGGACTAGCGGGAGGGCCGAGCAGTACTTC.

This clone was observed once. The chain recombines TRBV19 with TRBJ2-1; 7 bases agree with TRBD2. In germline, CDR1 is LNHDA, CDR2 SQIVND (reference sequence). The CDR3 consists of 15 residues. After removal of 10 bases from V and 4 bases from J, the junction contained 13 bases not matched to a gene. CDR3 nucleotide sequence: TGTGCCACAAGCGAGGTAGCGGGTATATACAATGAGCAGTTCTTC. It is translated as CATSEVAGIYNEQFF. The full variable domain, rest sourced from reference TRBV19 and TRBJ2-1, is DGGITQSPKYLFRKEGQNVTLSCEQNLNHDAMYWYRQDPGQGLRLIYYSQIVNDFQKGDIAEGYSVSREKKESFPLTVTSAQKNPTAFYLCATSEVAGIYNEQFFGPGTRLTVL.

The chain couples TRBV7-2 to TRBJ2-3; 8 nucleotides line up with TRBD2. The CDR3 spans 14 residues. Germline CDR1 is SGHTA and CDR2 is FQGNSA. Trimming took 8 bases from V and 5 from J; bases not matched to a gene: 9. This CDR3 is CASRLTAGGDTQYF. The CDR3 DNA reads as TGTGCCAGCCGACTTACGGCGGGGGGAGATACGCAGTATTTT.

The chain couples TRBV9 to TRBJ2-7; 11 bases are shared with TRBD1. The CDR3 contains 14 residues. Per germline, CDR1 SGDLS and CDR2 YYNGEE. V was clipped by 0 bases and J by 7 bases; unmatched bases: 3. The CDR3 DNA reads TGTGCCAGCAGCGTAGAGGGGACAGGGGGTGAGCAGTACTTC. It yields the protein CASSVEGTGGEQYF.

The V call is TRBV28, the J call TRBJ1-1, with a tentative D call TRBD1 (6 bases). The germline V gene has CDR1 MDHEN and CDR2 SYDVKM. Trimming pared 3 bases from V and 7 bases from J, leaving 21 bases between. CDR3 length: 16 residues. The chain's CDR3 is CASSFTPQTGSSEAFF. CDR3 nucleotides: TGTGCCAGCAGTTTCACCCCCCAAACAGGGTCGAGTGAAGCTTTCTTT.

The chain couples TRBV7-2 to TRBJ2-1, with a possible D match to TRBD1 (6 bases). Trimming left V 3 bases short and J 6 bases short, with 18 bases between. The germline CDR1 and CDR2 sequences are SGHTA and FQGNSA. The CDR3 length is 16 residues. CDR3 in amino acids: CASSFRRAGQLNEQFF. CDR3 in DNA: TGTGCCAGCAGCTTCCGTCGAGCCGGACAGCTCAATGAGCAGTTCTTC. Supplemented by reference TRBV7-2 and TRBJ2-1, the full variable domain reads GAGVSQSPSNKVTEKGKDVELRCDPISGHTALYWYRQSLGQGLEFLIYFQGNSAPDKSGLPSDRFSAERTGGSVSTLTIQRTQQEDSAVYLCASSFRRAGQLNEQFFGPGTRLTVL.

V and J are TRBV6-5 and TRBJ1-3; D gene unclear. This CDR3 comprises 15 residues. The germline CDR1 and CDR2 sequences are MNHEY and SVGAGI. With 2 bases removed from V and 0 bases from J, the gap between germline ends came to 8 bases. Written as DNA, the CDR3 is TGTGCCAGCAGTTACGCCGCAGGCTCTGGAAACACCATATATTTT. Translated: CASSYAAGSGNTIYF.

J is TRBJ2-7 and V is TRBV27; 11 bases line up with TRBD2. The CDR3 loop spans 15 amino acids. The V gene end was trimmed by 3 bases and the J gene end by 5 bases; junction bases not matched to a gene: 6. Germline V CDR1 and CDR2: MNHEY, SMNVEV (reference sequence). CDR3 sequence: CASSFIAGGADEQYF. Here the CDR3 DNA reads TGTGCCAGCAGTTTCATAGCGGGAGGGGCGGACGAGCAGTACTTC.